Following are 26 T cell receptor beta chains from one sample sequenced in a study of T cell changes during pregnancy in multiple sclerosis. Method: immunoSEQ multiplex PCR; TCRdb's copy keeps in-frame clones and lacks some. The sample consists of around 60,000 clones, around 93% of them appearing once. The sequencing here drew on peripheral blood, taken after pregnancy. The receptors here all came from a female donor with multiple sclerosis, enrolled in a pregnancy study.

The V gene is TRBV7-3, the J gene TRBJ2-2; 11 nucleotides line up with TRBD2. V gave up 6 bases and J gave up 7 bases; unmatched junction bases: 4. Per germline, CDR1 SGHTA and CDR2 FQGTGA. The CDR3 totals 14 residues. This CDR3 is CASRLAGASGELFF. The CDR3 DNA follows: TGTGCCAGCAGACTAGCGGGAGCAAGCGGGGAGCTGTTTTTT.

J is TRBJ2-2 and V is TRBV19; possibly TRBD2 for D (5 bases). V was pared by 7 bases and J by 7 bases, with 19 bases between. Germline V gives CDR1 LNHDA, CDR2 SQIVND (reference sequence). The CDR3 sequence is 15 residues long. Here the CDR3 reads CASISSFQRIGELFF. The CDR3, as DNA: TGTGCCAGTATTAGTAGCTTCCAGCGGATCGGGGAGCTGTTTTTT.

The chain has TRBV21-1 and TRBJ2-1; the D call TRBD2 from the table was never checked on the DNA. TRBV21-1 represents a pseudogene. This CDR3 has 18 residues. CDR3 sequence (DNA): TGTGCCAGCAGCAAAGCACCATTAGTAGCGGGCTCCTACAATGAGCAGTTCTTC. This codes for CASSKAPLVAGSYNEQFF.

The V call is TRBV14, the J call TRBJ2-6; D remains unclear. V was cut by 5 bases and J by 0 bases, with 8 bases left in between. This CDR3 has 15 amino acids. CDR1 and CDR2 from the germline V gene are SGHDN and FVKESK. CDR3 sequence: CASSSSNSGANVLTF. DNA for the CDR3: TGTGCCAGCAGCTCCTCTAACTCTGGGGCCAACGTCCTGACTTTC.

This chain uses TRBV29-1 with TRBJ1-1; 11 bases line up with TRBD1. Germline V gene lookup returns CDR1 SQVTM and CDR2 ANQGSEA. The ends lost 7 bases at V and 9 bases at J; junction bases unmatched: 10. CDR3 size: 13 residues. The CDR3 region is CSGQDRGLHQAFF. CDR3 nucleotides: TGCAGCGGACAGGACAGGGGGCTTCATCAAGCTTTCTTT.

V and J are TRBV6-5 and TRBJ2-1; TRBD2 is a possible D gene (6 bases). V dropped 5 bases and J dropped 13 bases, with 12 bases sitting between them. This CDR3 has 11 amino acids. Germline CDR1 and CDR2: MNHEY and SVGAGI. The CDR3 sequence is CASSPGTYQFF. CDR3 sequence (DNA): TGTGCCAGCAGTCCCGGGACTTACCAGTTCTTC.

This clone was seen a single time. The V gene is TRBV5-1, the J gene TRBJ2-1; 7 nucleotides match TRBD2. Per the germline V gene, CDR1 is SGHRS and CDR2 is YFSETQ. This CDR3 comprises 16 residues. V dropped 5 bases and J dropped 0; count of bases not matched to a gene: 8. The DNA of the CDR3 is TGCGCCAGCAGTAGATCTAGCGGAATCTCCTACAATGAGCAGTTCTTC. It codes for CASSRSSGISYNEQFF. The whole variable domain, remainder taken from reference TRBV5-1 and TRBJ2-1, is KAGVTQTPRYLIKTRGQQVTLSCSPISGHRSVSWYQQTPGQGLQFLFEYFSETQRNKGNFPGRFSGRQFSNSRSEMNVSTLELGDSALYLCASSRSSGISYNEQFFGPGTRLTVL.

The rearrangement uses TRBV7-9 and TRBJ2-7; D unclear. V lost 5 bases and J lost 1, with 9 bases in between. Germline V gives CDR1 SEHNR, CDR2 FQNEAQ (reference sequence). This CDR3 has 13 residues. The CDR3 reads CASSLPNSYEQYF. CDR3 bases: TGTGCCAGCAGCCTACCAAATTCCTACGAGCAGTACTTC.

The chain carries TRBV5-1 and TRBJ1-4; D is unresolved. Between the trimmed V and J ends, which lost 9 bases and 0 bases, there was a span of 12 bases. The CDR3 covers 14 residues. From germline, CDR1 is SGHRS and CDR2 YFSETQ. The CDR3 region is CATRMESTNEKLFF. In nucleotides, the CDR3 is TGCGCCACTCGAATGGAGTCAACTAATGAAAAACTGTTTTTT. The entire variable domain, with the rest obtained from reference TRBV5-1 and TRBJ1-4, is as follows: KAGVTQTPRYLIKTRGQQVTLSCSPISGHRSVSWYQQTPGQGLQFLFEYFSETQRNKGNFPGRFSGRQFSNSRSEMNVSTLELGDSALYLCATRMESTNEKLFFGSGTQLSVL.

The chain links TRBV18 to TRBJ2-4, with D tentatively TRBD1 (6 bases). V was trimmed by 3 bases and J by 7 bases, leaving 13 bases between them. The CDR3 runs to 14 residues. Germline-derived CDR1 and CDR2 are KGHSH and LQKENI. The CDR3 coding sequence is TGTGCCAGCTCACCGCCCGACAGGCGGAACATTCAGTACTTC. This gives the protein CASSPPDRRNIQYF. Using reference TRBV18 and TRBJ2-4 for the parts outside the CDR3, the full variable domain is NAGVMQNPRHLVRRRGQEARLRCSPMKGHSHVYWYRQLPEEGLKFMVYLQKENIIDESGMPKERFSAEFPKEGPSILRIQQVVRGDSAAYFCASSPPDRRNIQYFGAGTRLSVL.

Here the CDR3 reads CATMIRVDYEQYF. The CDR3 DNA follows: TGTGCCACTATGATTCGGGTGGACTACGAGCAGTACTTC. The rearrangement links TRBV6-1 to TRBJ2-7; no clear D gene. The CDR3 contains 13 residues. Germline V gene lookup returns CDR1 MNHNS and CDR2 SASEGT. The V gene lost 10 bases and the J gene lost 3 bases, with 16 bases spanning the gap.

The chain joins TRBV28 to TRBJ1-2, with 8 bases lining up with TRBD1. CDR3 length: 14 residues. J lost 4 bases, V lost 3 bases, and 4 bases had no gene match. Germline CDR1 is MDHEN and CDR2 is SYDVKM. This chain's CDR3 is CASSFPGQVYGYTF. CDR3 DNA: TGTGCCAGCAGTTTCCCGGGACAGGTCTATGGCTACACCTTC.

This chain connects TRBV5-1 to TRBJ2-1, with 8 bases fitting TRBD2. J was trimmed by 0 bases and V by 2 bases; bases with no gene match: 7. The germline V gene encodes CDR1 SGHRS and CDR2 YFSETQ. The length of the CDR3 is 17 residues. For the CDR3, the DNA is TGCGCCAGCAGCTTAACTACTAGCGGCATCTCCTACAATGAGCAGTTCTTC. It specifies CASSLTTSGISYNEQFF.

This CDR3 is CASSLGWRESYTGELFF. The CDR3 bases are TGTGCCAGCAGTTTAGGTTGGCGGGAGTCTTACACCGGGGAGCTGTTTTTT. The V and J genes are TRBV27 and TRBJ2-2, with TRBD2 matching over 7 bases. Looked up from germline, CDR1 is MNHEY and CDR2 is SMNVEV (reference sequence). V dropped 2 bases and J dropped 3; count of bases not matched to a gene: 9. The CDR3 consists of 17 residues.

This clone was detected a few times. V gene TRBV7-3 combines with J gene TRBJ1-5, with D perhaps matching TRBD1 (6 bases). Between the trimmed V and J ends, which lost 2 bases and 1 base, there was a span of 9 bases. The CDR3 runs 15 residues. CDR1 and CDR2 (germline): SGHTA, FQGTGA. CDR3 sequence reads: CASSLDGTSNQPQHF. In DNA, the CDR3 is TGTGCCAGCAGCTTAGACGGGACAAGCAATCAGCCCCAGCATTTT.

The DNA of the CDR3 is TGTGCCAGCAGCTTCTCACAGGTGAACACTGAAGCTTTCTTT. This encodes CASSFSQVNTEAFF. The V gene is TRBV7-9, the J gene TRBJ1-1, with D perhaps TRBD1 (5 bases). The CDR3 loop spans 14 amino acids. CDR1 is SEHNR and CDR2 is FQNEAQ in the germline V gene (reference sequence). V was pared by 3 bases and J by 0 bases, with 8 bases between. Full variable domain (outside the CDR3, taken from reference TRBV7-9 and TRBJ1-1): DTGVSQNPRHKITKRGQNVTFRCDPISEHNRLYWYRQTLGQGPEFLTYFQNEAQLEKSRLLSDRFSAERPKGSFSTLEIQRTEQGDSAMYLCASSFSQVNTEAFFGQGTRLTVV.

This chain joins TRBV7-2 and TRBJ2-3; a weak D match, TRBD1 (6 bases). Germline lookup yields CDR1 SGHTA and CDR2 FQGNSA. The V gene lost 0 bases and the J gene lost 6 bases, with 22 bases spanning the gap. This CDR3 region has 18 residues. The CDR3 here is CASSLAVGAPWVEDTQYF. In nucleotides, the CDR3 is TGTGCCAGCAGCTTAGCGGTGGGGGCGCCCTGGGTAGAGGATACGCAGTATTTT. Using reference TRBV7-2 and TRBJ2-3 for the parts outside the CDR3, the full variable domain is GAGVSQSPSNKVTEKGKDVELRCDPISGHTALYWYRQSLGQGLEFLIYFQGNSAPDKSGLPSDRFSAERTGGSVSTLTIQRTQQEDSAVYLCASSLAVGAPWVEDTQYFGPGTRLTVL.

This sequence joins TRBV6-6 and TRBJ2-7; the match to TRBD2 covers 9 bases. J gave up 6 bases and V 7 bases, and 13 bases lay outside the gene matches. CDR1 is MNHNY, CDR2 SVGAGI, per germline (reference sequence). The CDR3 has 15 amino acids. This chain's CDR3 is CASTQRGGSGGEQYF. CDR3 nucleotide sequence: TGTGCCAGCACCCAAAGGGGGGGTAGCGGGGGCGAGCAGTACTTC.

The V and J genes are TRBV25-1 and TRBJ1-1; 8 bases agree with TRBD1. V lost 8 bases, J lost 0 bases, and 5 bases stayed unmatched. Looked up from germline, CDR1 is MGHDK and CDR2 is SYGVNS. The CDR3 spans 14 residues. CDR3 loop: CASGDRGMNTEAFF. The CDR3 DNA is TGTGCCAGCGGAGACAGGGGAATGAACACTGAAGCTTTCTTT.

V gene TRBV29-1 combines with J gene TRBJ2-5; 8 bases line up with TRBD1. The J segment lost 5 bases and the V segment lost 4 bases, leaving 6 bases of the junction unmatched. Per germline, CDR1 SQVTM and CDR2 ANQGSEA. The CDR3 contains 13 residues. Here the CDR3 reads CSVGDRGVETQYF. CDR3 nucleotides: TGCAGCGTTGGCGACAGGGGAGTGGAGACCCAGTACTTC.

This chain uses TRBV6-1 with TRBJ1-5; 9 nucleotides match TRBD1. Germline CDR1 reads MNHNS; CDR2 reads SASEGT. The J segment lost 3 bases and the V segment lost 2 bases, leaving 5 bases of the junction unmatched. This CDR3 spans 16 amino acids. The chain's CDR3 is CASSERKQGANQPQHF. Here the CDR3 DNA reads TGTGCCAGCAGTGAAAGAAAACAGGGGGCCAATCAGCCCCAGCATTTT.

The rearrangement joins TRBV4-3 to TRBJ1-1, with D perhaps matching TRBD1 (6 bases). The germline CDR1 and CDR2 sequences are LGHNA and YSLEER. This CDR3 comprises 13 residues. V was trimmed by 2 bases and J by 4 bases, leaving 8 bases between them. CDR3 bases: TGCGCCAGCAGCCAACCAGGGGCCACTGAAGCTTTCTTT. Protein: CASSQPGATEAFF.

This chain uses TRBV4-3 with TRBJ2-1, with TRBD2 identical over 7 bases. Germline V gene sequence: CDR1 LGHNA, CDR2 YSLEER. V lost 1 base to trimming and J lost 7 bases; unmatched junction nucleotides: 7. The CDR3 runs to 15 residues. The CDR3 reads CASSQGGWTSNEQFF. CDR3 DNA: TGCGCCAGCAGCCAAGGTGGGTGGACTAGTAATGAGCAGTTCTTC.

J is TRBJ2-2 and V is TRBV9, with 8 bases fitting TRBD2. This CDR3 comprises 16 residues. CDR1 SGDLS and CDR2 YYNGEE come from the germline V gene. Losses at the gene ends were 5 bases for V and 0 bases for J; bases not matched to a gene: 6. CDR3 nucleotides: TGTGCCAGCAGTGCTAGCGGGTACGCGAACACCGGGGAGCTGTTTTTT. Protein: CASSASGYANTGELFF.

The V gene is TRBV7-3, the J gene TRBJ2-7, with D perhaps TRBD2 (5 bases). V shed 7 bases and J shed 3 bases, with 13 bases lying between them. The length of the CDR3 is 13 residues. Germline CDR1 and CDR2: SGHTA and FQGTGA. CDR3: CASTPGLLYEQYF. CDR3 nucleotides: TGTGCCAGCACCCCCGGACTTCTCTACGAGCAGTACTTC.

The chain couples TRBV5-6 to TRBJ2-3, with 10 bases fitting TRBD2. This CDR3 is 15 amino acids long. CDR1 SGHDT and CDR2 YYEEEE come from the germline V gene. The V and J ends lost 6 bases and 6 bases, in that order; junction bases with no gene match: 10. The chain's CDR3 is CASTQLAGVLDTQYF. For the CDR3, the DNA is TGTGCCAGCACCCAGCTAGCGGGAGTGCTGGATACGCAGTATTTT.